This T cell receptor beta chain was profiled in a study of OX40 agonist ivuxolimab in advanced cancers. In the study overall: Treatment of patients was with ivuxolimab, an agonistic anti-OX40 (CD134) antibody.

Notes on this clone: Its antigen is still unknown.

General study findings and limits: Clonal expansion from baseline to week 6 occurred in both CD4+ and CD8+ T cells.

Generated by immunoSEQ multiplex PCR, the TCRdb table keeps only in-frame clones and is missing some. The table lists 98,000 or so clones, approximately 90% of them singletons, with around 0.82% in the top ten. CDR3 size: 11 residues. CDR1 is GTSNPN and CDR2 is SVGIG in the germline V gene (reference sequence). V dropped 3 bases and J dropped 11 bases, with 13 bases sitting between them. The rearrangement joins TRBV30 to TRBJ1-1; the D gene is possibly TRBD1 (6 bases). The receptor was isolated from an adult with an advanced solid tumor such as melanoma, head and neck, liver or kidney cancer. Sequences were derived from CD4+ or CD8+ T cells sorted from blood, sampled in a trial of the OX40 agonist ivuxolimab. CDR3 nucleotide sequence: TGTGCCTGGAGGGCGGGGGCAGCGGCTTTCTTT. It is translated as CAWRAGAAAFF.